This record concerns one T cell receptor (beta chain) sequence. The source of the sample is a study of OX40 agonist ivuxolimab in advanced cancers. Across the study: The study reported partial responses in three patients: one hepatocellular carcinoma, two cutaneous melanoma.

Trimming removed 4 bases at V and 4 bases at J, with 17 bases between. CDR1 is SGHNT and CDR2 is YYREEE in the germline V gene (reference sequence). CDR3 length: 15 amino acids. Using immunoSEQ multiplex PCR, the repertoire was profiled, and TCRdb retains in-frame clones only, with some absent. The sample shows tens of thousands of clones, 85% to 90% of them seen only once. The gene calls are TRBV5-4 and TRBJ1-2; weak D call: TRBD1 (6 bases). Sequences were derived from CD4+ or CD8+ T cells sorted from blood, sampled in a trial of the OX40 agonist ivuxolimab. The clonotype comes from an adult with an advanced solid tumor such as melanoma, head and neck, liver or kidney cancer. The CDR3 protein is CASSQGGTPAYGYTF. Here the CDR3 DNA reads TGTGCCAGCAGCCAAGGGGGGACTCCCGCCTATGGCTACACCTTC.